This TCR beta chain was sequenced for a study of beta chain features in type 1 diabetes. Study at large: Age, gender, cell numbers and subset yield matched between patients and controls. General study findings and limits: A definitive answer on HLA type influencing TCRB rearrangement was not reached here. VDJ junctions in type 1 diabetes patients carried more deletions and fewer insertions.

Comments on this clone: Its antigen is not known.

Every isolated RNA sample was fully reverse transcribed, so sequencing captured expressed TCRB transcripts. Sequencing was performed with immunoSEQ multiplex PCR; in TCRdb, only in-frame clones are kept and a portion is missing. The sample consists of 200,000 to 250,000 clones, over 65% of them appearing once. Central memory, naive, regulatory and stem cell-like memory CD4+ cells were sorted by CD45RO/CCR7/CD25/CD127/CD95/CD27. V lost 5 bases and J lost 6, with 14 bases in between. The germline V gene encodes CDR1 SGHTA and CDR2 FQGNSA. This CDR3 region has 13 residues. The gene calls are TRBV7-2 and TRBJ2-7; TRBD1 is a possible D gene (7 bases). The sequenced material came from naive CD4+ T cells from blood. The receptor was isolated from a man aged 25 to 45 in good health. The CDR3 sequence: CASSARQGGEQYF. DNA of the CDR3: TGTGCCAGCAGCGCCCGACAGGGAGGCGAGCAGTACTTC.